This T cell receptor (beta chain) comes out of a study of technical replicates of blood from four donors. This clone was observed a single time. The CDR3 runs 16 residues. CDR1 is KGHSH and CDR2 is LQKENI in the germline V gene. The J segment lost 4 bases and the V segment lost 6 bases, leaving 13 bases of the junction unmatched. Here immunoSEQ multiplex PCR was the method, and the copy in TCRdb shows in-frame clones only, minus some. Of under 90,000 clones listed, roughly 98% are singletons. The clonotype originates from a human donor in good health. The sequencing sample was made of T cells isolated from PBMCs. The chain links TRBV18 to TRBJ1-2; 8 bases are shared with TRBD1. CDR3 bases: TGTGCCAGCTCTCCTGGGAACGGACAGGGACTCTATGGCTACACCTTC. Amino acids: CASSPGNGQGLYGYTF.